This T cell receptor beta chain is from a study of blood T cell repertoires in COVID-19. On the study more broadly: COVID-19 samples, acute and convalescent, were from the United States, Italy and Spain. Nucleic acid was either cDNA or gDNA, and it came from T cells, B-cell-depleted T cells, or PBMCs.

The authors' processing: Nucleated cell number was recorded as an estimate derived from reference gene primer amplification. The repertoire was sequenced with immunoSEQ multiplex PCR; TCRdb's copy has only in-frame clones and lacks some. V and J calls and clone size follow that table, whereas D and trimming were derived from the DNA. The profile shows some 110,000 clones, around 86% of them singletons. The receptor was isolated from a man in his 70s with acute or convalescent COVID-19. The sequencing input was peripheral blood.

In DNA form, the CDR3 reads TGTGCCAGCAAAGGGAGCACCGGGGAGCTGTTTTTT. Translated: CASKGSTGELFF. The chain carries TRBV28 and TRBJ2-2, with a weak D call TRBD2 (5 bases). V was cut by 7 bases and J by 4 bases, with 7 bases left in between. Germline CDR1 reads MDHEN; CDR2 reads SYDVKM. The CDR3 is 12 residues long.